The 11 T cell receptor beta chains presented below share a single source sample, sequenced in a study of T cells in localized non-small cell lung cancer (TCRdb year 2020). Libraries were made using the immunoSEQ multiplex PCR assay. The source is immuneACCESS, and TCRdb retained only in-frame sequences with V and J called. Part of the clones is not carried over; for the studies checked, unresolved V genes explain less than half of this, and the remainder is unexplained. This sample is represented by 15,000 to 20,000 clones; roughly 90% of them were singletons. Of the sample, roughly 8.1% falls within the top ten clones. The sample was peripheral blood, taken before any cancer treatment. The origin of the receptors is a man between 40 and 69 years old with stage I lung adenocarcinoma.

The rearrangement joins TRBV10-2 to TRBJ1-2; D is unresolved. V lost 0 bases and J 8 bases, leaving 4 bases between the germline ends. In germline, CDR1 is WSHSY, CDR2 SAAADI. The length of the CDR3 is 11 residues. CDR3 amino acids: CASSESRGYTF. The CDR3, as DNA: TGCGCCAGCAGTGAGTCGAGGGGCTACACCTTC.

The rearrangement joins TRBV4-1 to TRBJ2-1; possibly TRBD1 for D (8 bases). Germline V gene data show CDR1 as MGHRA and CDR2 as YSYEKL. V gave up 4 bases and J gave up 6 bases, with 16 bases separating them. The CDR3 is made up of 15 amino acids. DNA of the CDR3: TGCGCCAGCAGCCGACAGGGGACTATTGGCAATGAGCAGTTCTTC. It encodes CASSRQGTIGNEQFF.

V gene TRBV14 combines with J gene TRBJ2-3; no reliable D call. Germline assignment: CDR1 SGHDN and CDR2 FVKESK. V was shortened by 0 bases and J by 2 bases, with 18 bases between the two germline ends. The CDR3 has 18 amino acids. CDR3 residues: CASSQDPLQHALTDTQYF. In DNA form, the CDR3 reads TGTGCCAGCAGCCAAGACCCCCTTCAGCACGCACTCACAGATACGCAGTATTTT.

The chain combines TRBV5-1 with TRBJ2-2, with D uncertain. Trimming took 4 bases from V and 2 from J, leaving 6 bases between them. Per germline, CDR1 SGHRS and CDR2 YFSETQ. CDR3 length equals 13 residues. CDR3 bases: TGCGCCAGCAGCCCTGGTAACACCGGGGAGCTGTTTTTT. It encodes CASSPGNTGELFF.

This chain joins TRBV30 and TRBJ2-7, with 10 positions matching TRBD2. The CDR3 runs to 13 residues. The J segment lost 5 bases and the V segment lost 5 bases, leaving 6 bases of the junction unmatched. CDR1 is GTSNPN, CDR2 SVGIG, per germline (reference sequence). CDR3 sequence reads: CAWSIAGGHEQYF. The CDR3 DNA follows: TGTGCCTGGTCAATAGCGGGAGGCCACGAGCAGTACTTC.

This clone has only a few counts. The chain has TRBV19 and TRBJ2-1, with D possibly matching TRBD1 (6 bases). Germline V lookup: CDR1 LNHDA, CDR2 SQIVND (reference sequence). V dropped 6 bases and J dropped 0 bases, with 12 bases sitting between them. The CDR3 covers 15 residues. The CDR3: CASREGVSSYNEQFF. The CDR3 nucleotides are TGTGCCAGTAGAGAGGGGGTTAGCTCCTACAATGAGCAGTTCTTC. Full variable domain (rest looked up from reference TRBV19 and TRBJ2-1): DGGITQSPKYLFRKEGQNVTLSCEQNLNHDAMYWYRQDPGQGLRLIYYSQIVNDFQKGDIAEGYSVSREKKESFPLTVTSAQKNPTAFYLCASREGVSSYNEQFFGPGTRLTVL.

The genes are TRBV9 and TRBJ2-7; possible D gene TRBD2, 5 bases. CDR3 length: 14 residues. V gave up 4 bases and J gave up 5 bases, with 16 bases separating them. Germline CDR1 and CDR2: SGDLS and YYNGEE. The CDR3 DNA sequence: TGTGCCAGCAGCCCTGAGGGATCGGGGAACGAGCAGTACTTC. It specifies CASSPEGSGNEQYF.

This CDR3 reads CAWISYNEQFF. CDR3 coding DNA: TGTGCCTGGATCTCCTACAATGAGCAGTTCTTC. This sequence joins TRBV30 and TRBJ2-1; no reliable D call. The CDR3 has 11 amino acids. Germline assignment: CDR1 GTSNPN and CDR2 SVGIG (reference sequence). V was pared by 4 bases and J by 0 bases, with 1 base between.

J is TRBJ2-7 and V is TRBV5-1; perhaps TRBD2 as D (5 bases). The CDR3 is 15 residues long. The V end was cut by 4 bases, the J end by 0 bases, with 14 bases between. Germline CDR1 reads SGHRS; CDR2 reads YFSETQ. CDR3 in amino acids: CASSLRTGNSYEQYF. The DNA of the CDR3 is TGCGCCAGCAGCCTCCGGACGGGGAACTCCTACGAGCAGTACTTC.

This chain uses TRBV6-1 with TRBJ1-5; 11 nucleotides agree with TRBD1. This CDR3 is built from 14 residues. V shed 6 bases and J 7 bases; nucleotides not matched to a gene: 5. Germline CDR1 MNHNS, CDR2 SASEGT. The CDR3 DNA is TGTGCCAGCAGCCCTGGACAGGGGGCGCAGCCCCAGCATTTT. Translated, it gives CASSPGQGAQPQHF.

The CDR3 nucleotides read TGTGCCAGCAGCGTAGGTCTAGCGGACAAAAATGAGCAGTTCTTC. Its protein is CASSVGLADKNEQFF. The V and J genes are TRBV9 and TRBJ2-1; TRBD2 matches at 7 bases. CDR3 length: 15 amino acids. V shed 0 bases and J 7 bases; nucleotides not matched to a gene: 7. Germline V gives CDR1 SGDLS, CDR2 YYNGEE.